These T cell receptor beta chains were read from a single sample in a study of T cells in localized non-small cell lung cancer. Using immunoSEQ multiplex PCR, the repertoire was profiled, and TCRdb retains in-frame clones only, with some absent. The sample records fewer than 15,000 clones, roughly 30% being singletons. The sample here was lung tumor tissue, taken before any cancer treatment. Receptors originate from an older female donor with stage I lung adenocarcinoma. Both conserved end residues are part of each CDR3. The order of the fields is D gene, J gene, V gene, CDR3 protein. D genes are given only for firm matches.

D gene: TRBD1; J gene: TRBJ1-1; V gene: TRBV11-3; CDR3 protein: CASSYRGANTEAFF
D gene: TRBD1; J gene: TRBJ2-1; V gene: TRBV14; CDR3 protein: CASSQSGTGQFF
D gene: .; J gene: TRBJ2-3; V gene: TRBV4-1; CDR3 protein: CASSQDQHYTDTQYF
D gene: .; J gene: TRBJ2-1; V gene: TRBV6-8; CDR3 protein: CASTGQPSYNEQFF
D gene: TRBD1; J gene: TRBJ1-1; V gene: TRBV19; CDR3 protein: CASSSITILDRGTEAFF
D gene: .; J gene: TRBJ2-7; V gene: TRBV30; CDR3 protein: CAWSVLAYEQYF
D gene: TRBD1; J gene: TRBJ1-6; V gene: TRBV16; CDR3 protein: CASSQTRGPNSPLHF
D gene: TRBD2; J gene: TRBJ2-1; V gene: TRBV4-1; CDR3 protein: CASSLGLAGVSIEQFF
D gene: .; J gene: TRBJ2-5; V gene: TRBV2; CDR3 protein: CASSLRWETQYF
D gene: .; J gene: TRBJ1-1; V gene: TRBV18; CDR3 protein: CASSPPPGRGAFF
D gene: .; J gene: TRBJ1-4; V gene: TRBV6-8; CDR3 protein: CASSFLDRFEKLFF
D gene: TRBD1; J gene: TRBJ1-1; V gene: TRBV28; CDR3 protein: CASSPTGTYTEAFF
D gene: .; J gene: TRBJ1-1; V gene: TRBV6-8; CDR3 protein: CASSYFGQNTEAFF
D gene: .; J gene: TRBJ1-3; V gene: TRBV6-8; CDR3 protein: CASSFQGGSGNTIYF
D gene: .; J gene: TRBJ2-1; V gene: TRBV11-3; CDR3 protein: CASSLRPWGDEQFF
D gene: .; J gene: TRBJ1-1; V gene: TRBV7-2; CDR3 protein: CASSLGRRGAEAFF
D gene: TRBD2; J gene: TRBJ2-2; V gene: TRBV11-3; CDR3 protein: CASSPSGRFTGELFF
D gene: TRBD1; J gene: TRBJ1-4; V gene: TRBV30; CDR3 protein: CASLGQGGRGEKLFF
D gene: .; J gene: TRBJ1-5; V gene: TRBV19; CDR3 protein: CASSTGRNQPQHF
D gene: .; J gene: TRBJ1-1; V gene: TRBV28; CDR3 protein: CASRAWTGVRTEAFF
D gene: .; J gene: TRBJ1-5; V gene: TRBV6-8; CDR3 protein: CASSNTGKVQPQHF
D gene: TRBD2; J gene: TRBJ2-7; V gene: TRBV6-8; CDR3 protein: CASSLLAVRAYEQYF
D gene: .; J gene: TRBJ2-7; V gene: TRBV6-8; CDR3 protein: CASSYSYRAYEQYF
D gene: .; J gene: TRBJ2-5; V gene: TRBV18; CDR3 protein: CASSPPVEKETQYF
D gene: .; J gene: TRBJ2-5; V gene: TRBV7-4; CDR3 protein: CASSLEAAGTQYF
D gene: .; J gene: TRBJ2-5; V gene: TRBV6-8; CDR3 protein: CASSRRDSGTQYF
D gene: .; J gene: TRBJ1-1; V gene: TRBV11-3; CDR3 protein: CASSLLWSGNTEAFF
D gene: .; J gene: TRBJ2-7; V gene: TRBV15; CDR3 protein: CATSRDIGRANGEQYF
D gene: .; J gene: TRBJ1-1; V gene: TRBV6-8; CDR3 protein: CASSYRLGRTEAFF
D gene: .; J gene: TRBJ2-7; V gene: TRBV11-3; CDR3 protein: CASSPYDRSYEQYF
D gene: .; J gene: TRBJ1-1; V gene: TRBV11-3; CDR3 protein: CASSLVGDLNTEAFF
D gene: .; J gene: TRBJ1-5; V gene: TRBV10-3; CDR3 protein: CAISEFGQPQHF
D gene: .; J gene: TRBJ1-2; V gene: TRBV11-3; CDR3 protein: CASSLGAGRYGYTF
D gene: .; J gene: TRBJ1-6; V gene: TRBV5-1; CDR3 protein: CASSLVGGNSPLHF
D gene: .; J gene: TRBJ1-4; V gene: TRBV9; CDR3 protein: CASSPQAATNEKLFF
D gene: .; J gene: TRBJ1-2; V gene: TRBV19; CDR3 protein: CASSIRSGALSRGYTF
D gene: .; J gene: TRBJ2-2; V gene: TRBV29-1; CDR3 protein: CSPITSTGLTGVTGELFF
D gene: TRBD2; J gene: TRBJ2-7; V gene: TRBV11-3; CDR3 protein: CASSFRGGLAGDEQYF
D gene: .; J gene: TRBJ2-6; V gene: TRBV6-8; CDR3 protein: CASSYNSGANVLTF
D gene: TRBD1; J gene: TRBJ1-1; V gene: TRBV19; CDR3 protein: CASTKRTGILNTEAFF
D gene: TRBD1; J gene: TRBJ1-6; V gene: TRBV5-1; CDR3 protein: CASSTRTGTSPLHF
D gene: TRBD2; J gene: TRBJ2-1; V gene: TRBV9; CDR3 protein: CASSPTGGSGRANEQFF
D gene: TRBD1; J gene: TRBJ2-5; V gene: TRBV6-8; CDR3 protein: CASMVSGTGGETQYF
D gene: .; J gene: TRBJ1-1; V gene: TRBV9; CDR3 protein: CASSVMPNTEAFF
D gene: TRBD1; J gene: TRBJ1-3; V gene: TRBV11-1; CDR3 protein: CASSPTGQGNTIYF
D gene: .; J gene: TRBJ2-2; V gene: TRBV29-1; CDR3 protein: CSVKGEGTQNTGELFF
D gene: TRBD1; J gene: TRBJ2-1; V gene: TRBV5-1; CDR3 protein: CASSLQPGTVYNEQFF
D gene: .; J gene: TRBJ2-7; V gene: TRBV14; CDR3 protein: CASSQVRGAGPTYEQYF
D gene: TRBD2; J gene: TRBJ2-1; V gene: TRBV9; CDR3 protein: CASSDDSSGTRLYNEQFF
D gene: .; J gene: TRBJ2-2; V gene: TRBV6-8; CDR3 protein: CASRLTQGWTGELFF
D gene: .; J gene: TRBJ1-2; V gene: TRBV30; CDR3 protein: CAWTPLRGPTYGYTF
D gene: .; J gene: TRBJ1-5; V gene: TRBV6-7; CDR3 protein: CASSYPRLHQPQHF